Shown below are 3 T cell receptor beta chains from a single sample sequenced in a study of T cells after yellow fever vaccination. TCRdb itself ran the 5' RACE reads through MiXCR, one entry per CDR3 protein. Of about 170,000 distinct CDR3 sequences listed, approximately 11% are singletons. Sequences were derived from CD8+ T cells sorted from PBMCs, sampled 15 days after the yellow fever booster vaccination. These receptors came from a man aged 18 to 29 who received the YFV17D yellow fever vaccine.

V and J are TRBV9 and TRBJ1-5; TRBD1 matches at 7 bases. The CDR3 covers 13 residues. V shed 4 bases, J shed 9 bases, and the junction held 7 bases outside the gene matches. Germline values: CDR1 SGDLS, CDR2 YYNGEE. This CDR3 reads CASSPQGVAPQHF. The CDR3 DNA reads as TGTGCCAGCAGCCCGCAGGGGGTGGCGCCCCAGCATTTT.

The chain recombines TRBV9 with TRBJ2-2; maybe TRBD1 (5 bases). The V end was cut by 4 bases, the J end by 4 bases, with 17 bases between. This CDR3 spans 16 amino acids. Per the germline V gene, CDR1 is SGDLS and CDR2 is YYNGEE. CDR3 residues: CASSPQGVSATGELFF. In DNA, the CDR3 is TGTGCCAGCAGCCCCCAAGGGGTGTCGGCCACCGGGGAGCTGTTTTTT.

This clonotype turned up a few times. This chain links TRBV15 with TRBJ2-2; 7 nucleotides match TRBD2. Germline CDR1 is LNHNV and CDR2 is YYDKDF (reference sequence). Germline trimming cut 3 bases from V and 7 bases from J; bases unmatched to any gene: 11. CDR3 size: 16 residues. The CDR3 nucleotides read TGTGCCACCAGCAGGGCAGCGGGGAGTATGTTCGGGGAGCTGTTTTTT. It codes for CATSRAAGSMFGELFF.